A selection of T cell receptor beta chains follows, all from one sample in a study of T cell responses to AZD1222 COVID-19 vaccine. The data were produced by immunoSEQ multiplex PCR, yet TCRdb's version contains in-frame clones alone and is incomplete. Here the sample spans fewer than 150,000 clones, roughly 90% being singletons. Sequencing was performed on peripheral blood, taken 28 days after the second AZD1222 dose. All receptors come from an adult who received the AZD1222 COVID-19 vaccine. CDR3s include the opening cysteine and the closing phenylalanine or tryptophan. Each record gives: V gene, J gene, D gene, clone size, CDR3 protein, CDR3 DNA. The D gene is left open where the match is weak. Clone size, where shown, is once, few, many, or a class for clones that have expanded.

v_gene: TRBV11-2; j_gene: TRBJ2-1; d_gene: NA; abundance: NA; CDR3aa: CASSLGVEQFF; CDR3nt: TGTGCCAGCAGCCTGGGGGTCGAGCAGTTCTTC
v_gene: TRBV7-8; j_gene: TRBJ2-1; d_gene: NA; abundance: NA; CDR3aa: CASSLAITQLAISYNEQFF; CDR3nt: TGTGCCAGCAGCTTAGCAATAACTCAACTAGCAATTTCCTACAATGAGCAGTTCTTC
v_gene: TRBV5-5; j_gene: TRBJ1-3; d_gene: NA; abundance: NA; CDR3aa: CASSLVQGSGNTIYF; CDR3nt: TGTGCCAGCAGCTTGGTACAGGGCTCCGGAAACACCATATATTTT
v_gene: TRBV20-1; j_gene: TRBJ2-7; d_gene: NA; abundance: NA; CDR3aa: CSASTPGGPHSYEQYF; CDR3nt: TGCAGTGCTAGTACGCCCGGGGGCCCTCACTCCTACGAGCAGTACTTC
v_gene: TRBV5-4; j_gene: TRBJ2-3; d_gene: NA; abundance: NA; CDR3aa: CASSLVLGARADTQYF; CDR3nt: TGTGCCAGCAGCTTGGTCCTGGGGGCAAGGGCAGATACGCAGTATTTT
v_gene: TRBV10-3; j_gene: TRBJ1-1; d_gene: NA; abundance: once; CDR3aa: CAIKEGPNTEAFF; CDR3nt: TGTGCCATCAAGGAGGGGCCGAACACTGAAGCTTTCTTT
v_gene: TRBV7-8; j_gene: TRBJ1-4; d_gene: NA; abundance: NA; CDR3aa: CASSSGHVNEKLFF; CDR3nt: TGTGCCAGCAGCTCGGGACACGTTAATGAAAAACTGTTTTTT
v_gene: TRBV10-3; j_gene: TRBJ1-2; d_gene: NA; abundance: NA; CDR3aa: CAIRDQGLGYGYTF; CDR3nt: TGTGCCATCAGGGACCAGGGTTTAGGCTATGGCTACACCTTC
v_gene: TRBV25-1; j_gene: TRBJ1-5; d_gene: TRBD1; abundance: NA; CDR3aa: CASSASGTANQPQHF; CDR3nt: TGTGCCAGCAGTGCCTCCGGGACAGCCAATCAGCCCCAGCATTTT
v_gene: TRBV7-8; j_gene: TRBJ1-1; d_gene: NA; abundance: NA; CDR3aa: CASSLVRVGTNTEAFF; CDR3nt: TGTGCCAGCAGCTTAGTCAGAGTTGGCACGAACACTGAAGCTTTCTTT
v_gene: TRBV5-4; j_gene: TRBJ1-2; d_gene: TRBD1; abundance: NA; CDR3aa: CASSSTGGNGYTF; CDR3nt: TGTGCCAGCAGCTCTACAGGGGGCAATGGCTACACCTTC
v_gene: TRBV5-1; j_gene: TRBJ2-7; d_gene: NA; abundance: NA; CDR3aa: CASRQDGGRGYEQYF; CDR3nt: TGCGCCAGCAGACAAGACGGGGGCAGGGGCTACGAGCAGTACTTC
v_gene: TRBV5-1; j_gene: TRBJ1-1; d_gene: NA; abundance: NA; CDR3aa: CASRETGGEAFF; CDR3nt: TGCGCCAGCAGGGAGACAGGAGGTGAAGCTTTCTTT
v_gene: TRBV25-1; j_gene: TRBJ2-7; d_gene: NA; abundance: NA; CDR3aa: CASSEDGRHGGQYF; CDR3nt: TGTGCCAGCAGTGAGGACGGAAGACATGGGGGGCAGTACTTC
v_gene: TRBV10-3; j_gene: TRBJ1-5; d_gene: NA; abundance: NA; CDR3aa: CAISGGRNPNANQPQHF; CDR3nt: TGTGCCATCAGTGGTGGTCGCAACCCTAACGCCAATCAGCCCCAGCATTTT
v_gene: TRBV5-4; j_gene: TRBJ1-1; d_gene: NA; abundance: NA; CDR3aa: CASSFGGFQNTEAFF; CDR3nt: TGTGCCAGCAGCTTCGGGGGGTTCCAGAACACTGAAGCTTTCTTT
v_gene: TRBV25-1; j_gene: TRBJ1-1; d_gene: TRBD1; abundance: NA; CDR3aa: CASRPNRGVTEAFF; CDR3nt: TGTGCCAGCAGACCAAACAGGGGAGTCACTGAAGCTTTCTTT
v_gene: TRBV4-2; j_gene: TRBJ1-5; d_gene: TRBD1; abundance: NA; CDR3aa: CASSQDRGQGNQPQHF; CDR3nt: TGTGCCAGCAGCCAAGATCGGGGACAGGGCAATCAGCCCCAGCATTTT
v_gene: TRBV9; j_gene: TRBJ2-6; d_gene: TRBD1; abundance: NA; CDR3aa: CASSPRDREAGANVLTF; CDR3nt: TGTGCCAGCAGCCCCCGGGACAGGGAGGCTGGGGCCAACGTCCTGACTTTC
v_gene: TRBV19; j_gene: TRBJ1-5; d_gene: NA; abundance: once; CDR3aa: CASSIEGTSNQPQHF; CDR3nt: TGTGCCAGTAGTATAGAAGGGACATCAAATCAGCCCCAGCATTTT